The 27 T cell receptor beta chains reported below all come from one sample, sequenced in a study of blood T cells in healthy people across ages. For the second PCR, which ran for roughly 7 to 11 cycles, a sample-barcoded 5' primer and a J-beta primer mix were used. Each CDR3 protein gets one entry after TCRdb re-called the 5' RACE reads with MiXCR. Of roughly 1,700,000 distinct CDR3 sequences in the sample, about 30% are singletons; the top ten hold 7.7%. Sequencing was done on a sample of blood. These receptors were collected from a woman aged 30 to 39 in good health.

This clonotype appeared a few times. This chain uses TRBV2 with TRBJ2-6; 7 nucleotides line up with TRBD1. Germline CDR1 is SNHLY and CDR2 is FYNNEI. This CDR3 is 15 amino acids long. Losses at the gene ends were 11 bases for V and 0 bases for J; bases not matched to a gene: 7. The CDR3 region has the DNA TGTGCCTCGACAGGGTCACTCTCTGGGGCCAACGTCCTGACTTTC. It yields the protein CASTGSLSGANVLTF.

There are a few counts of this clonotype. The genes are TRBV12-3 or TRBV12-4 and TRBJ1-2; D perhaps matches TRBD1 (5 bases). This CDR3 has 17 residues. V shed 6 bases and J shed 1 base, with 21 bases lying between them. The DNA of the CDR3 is TGTGCCAGCAGACAAAAGTCGAGGGACGTCCATAACTATGGCTACACCTTC. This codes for CASRQKSRDVHNYGYTF.

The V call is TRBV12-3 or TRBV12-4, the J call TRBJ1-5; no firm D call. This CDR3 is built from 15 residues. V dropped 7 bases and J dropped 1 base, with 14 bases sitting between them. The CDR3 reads CASKFGPSSNQPQHF. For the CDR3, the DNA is TGTGCCAGCAAATTCGGGCCTTCGAGCAATCAGCCCCAGCATTTT.

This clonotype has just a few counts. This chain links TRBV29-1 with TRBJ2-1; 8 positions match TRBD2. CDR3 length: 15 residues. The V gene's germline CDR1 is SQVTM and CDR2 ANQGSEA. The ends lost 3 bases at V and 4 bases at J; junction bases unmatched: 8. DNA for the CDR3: TGCAGCGTTGATGAGGCTAGCGGGTATTACAATGAGCAGTTCTTC. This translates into CSVDEASGYYNEQFF.

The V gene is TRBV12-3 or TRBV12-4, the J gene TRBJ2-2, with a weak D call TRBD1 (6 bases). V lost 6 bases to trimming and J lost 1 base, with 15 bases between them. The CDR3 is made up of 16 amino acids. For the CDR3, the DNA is TGTGCCAGCAGCTTATATGGGGGACAGAACACCGGGGAGCTGTTTTTT. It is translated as CASSLYGGQNTGELFF.

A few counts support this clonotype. The CDR3 region has the DNA TGTGCCAGCAGTGAAGTAGCGAGAGGGTTCTTC. It specifies CASSEVARGFF. V and J are TRBV2 and TRBJ2-1; tentatively, D is TRBD2 (5 bases). V gave up 1 base and J gave up 15 bases, with 10 bases separating them. Germline CDR1 is SNHLY and CDR2 is FYNNEI. This CDR3 contains 11 residues.

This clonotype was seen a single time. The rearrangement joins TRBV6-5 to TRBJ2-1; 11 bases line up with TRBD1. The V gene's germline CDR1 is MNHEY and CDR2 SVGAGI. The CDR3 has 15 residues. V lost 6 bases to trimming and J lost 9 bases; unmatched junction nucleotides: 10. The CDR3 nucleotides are TGTGCCAGCAGAGGCCGGGACAGGGGGTTTCTTGAGCAGTTCTTC. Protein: CASRGRDRGFLEQFF.

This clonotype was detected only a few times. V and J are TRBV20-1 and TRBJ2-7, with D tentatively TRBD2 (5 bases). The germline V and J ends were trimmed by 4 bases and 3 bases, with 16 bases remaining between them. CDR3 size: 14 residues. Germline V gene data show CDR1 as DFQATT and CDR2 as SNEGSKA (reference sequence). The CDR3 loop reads CSANRRGVDYEQYF. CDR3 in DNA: TGCAGTGCTAACCGACGGGGAGTGGACTACGAGCAGTACTTC.

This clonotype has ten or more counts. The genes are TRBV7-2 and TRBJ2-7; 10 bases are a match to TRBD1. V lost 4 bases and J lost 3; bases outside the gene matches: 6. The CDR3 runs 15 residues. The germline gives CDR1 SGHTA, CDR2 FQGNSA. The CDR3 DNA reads TGTGCCAGCAGCTCGACCGGGACAGGGGTCTACGAGCAGTACTTC. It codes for CASSSTGTGVYEQYF.

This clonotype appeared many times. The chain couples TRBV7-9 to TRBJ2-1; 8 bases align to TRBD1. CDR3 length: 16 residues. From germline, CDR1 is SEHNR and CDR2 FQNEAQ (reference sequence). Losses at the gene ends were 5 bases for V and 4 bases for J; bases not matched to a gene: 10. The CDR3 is CASSPHRQGRYNEQFF. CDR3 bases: TGTGCCAGCAGCCCGCATCGACAGGGGAGGTACAATGAGCAGTTCTTC.

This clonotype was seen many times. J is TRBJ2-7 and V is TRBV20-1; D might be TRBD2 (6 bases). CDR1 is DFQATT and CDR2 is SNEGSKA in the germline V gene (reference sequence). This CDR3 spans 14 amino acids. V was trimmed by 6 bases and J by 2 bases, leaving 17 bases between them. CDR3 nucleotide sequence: TGCAGTGCCTTCCAGGGCGGGGCTACCTACGAGCAGTACTTC. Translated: CSAFQGGATYEQYF.

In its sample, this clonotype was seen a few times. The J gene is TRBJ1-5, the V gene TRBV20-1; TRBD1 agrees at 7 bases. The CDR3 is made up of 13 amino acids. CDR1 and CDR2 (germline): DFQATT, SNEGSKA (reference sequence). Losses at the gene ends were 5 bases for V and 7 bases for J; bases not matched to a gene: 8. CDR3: CSAQGQTEQPQHF. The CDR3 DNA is TGCAGTGCTCAGGGACAGACGGAGCAGCCCCAGCATTTT.

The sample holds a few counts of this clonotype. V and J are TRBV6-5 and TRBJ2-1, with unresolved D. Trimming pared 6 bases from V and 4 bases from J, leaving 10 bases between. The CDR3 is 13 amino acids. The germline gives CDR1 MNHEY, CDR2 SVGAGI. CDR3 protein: CASRRGVYNEQFF. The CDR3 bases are TGTGCCAGCAGACGAGGAGTTTACAATGAGCAGTTCTTC.

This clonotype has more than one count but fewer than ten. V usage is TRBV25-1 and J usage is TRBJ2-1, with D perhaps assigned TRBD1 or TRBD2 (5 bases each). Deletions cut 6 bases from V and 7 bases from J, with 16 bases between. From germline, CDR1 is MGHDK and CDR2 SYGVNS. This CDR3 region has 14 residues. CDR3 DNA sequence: TGTGCCAGCAGCGAACACGGGGACGGGAATGAGCAGTTCTTC. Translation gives CASSEHGDGNEQFF. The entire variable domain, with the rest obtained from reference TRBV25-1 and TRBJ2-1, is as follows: EADIYQTPRYLVIGTGKKITLECSQTMGHDKMYWYQQDPGMELHLIHYSYGVNSTEKGDLSSESTVSRIRTEHFPLTLESARPSHTSQYLCASSEHGDGNEQFFGPGTRLTVL.

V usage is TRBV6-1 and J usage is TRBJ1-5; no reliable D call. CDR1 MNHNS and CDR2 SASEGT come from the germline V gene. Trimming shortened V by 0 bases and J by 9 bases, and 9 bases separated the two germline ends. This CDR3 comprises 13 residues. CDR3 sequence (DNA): TGTGCCAGCAGTGAAGCAGGGCTCGGGCCCCAGCATTTT. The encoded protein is CASSEAGLGPQHF.

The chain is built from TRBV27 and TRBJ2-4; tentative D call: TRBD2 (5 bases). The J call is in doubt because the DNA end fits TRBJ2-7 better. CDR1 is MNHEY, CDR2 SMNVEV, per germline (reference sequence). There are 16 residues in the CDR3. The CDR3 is CASSFGGRPSSYEQYF. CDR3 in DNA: TGTGCCAGCAGTTTCGGAGGACGGCCGTCTAGTTACGAGCAGTACTTC.

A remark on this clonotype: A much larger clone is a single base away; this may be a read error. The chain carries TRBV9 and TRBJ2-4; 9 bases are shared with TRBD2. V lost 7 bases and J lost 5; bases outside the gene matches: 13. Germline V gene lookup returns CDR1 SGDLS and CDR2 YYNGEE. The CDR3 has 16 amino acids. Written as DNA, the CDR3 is TGTGCCAGCCTAGCCTACGGCGGGAGGGCGGAAAACATTCAGTACTTC. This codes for CASLAYGGRAENIQYF.

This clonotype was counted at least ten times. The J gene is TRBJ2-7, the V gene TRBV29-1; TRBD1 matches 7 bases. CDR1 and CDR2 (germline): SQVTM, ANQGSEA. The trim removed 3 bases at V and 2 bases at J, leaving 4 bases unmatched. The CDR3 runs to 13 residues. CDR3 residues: CSVEGQSPYEQYF. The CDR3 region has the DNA TGCAGCGTTGAGGGACAGAGTCCCTACGAGCAGTACTTC.

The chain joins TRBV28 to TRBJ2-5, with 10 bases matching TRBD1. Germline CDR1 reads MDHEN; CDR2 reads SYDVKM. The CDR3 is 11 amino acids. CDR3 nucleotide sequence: TGTGGGACAGGGGGGCAAGAGACCCAGTACTTC. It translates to CGTGGQETQYF.

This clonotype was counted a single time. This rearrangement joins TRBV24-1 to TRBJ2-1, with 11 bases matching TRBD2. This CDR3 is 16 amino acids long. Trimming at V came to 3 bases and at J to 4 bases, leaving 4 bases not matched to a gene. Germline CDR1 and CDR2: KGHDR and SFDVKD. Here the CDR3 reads CATSDTSGGVYNEQFF. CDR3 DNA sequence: TGTGCCACCAGTGATACTAGCGGGGGAGTGTACAATGAGCAGTTCTTC.

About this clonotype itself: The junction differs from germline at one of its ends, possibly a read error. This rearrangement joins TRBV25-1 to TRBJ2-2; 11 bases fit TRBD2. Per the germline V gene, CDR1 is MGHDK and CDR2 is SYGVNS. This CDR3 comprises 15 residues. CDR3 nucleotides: TGTGCCAGTACGGGACTAGCGGTCTACACCGGGGAGCGGTTTTTT. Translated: CASTGLAVYTGERFF.

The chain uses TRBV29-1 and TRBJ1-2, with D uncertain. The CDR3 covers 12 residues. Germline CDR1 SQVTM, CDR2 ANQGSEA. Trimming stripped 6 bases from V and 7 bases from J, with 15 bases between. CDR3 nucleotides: TGCAGCGTGGTTGGACCGGAGCTTGGCTACACCTTC. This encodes CSVVGPELGYTF.

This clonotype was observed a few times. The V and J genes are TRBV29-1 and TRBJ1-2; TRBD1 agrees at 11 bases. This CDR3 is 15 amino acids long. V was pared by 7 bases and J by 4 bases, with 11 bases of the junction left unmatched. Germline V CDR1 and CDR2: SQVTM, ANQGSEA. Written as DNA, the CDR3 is TGCAGCGCCATCTGGGGACAGGGGGAAGTCTATGGCTACACCTTC. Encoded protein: CSAIWGQGEVYGYTF.

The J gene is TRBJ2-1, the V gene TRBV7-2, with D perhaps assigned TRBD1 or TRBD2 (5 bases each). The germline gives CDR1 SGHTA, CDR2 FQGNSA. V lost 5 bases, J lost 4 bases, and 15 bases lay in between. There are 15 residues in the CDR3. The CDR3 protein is CASSARGGPYNEQFF. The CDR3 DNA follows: TGTGCCAGCAGCGCGAGGGGCGGGCCTTACAATGAGCAGTTCTTC. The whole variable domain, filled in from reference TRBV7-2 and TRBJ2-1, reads GAGVSQSPSNKVTEKGKDVELRCDPISGHTALYWYRQSLGQGLEFLIYFQGNSAPDKSGLPSDRFSAERTGGSVSTLTIQRTQQEDSAVYLCASSARGGPYNEQFFGPGTRLTVL.

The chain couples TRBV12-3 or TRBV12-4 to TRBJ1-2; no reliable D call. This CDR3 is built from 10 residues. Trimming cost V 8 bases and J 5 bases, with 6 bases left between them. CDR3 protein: CASGLYGYTF. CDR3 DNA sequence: TGTGCCAGCGGCCTATATGGCTACACCTTC.

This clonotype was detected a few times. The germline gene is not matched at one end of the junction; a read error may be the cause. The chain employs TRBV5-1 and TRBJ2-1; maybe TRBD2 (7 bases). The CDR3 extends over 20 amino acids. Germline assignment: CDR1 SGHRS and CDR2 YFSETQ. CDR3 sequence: CASSLVTARGAGADYNEQFF. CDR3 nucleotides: TGCGCCAGCAGTTTGGTAACGGCCCGGGGGGCGGGGGCCGATTACAATGAGCAGTTCTTC.

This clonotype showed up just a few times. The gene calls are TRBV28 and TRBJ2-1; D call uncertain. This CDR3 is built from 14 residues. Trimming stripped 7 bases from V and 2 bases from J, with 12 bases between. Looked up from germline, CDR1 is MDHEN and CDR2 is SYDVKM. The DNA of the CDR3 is TGTGCCAGCACTCGAAGGCAGACCTACAATGAGCAGTTCTTC. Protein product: CASTRRQTYNEQFF.